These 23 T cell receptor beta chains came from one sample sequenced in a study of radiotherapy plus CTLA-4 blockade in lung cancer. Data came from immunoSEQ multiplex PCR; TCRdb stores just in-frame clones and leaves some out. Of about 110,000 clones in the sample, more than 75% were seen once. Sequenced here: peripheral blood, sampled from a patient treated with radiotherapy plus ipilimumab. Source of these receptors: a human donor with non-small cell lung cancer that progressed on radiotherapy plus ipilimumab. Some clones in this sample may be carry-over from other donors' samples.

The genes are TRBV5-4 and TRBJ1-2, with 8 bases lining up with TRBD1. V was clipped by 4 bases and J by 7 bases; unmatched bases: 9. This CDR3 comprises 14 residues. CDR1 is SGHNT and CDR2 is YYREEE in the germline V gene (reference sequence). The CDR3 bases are TGTGCCAGCAGCACTTGGACAGGGCGGAGTGGCTACACCTTC. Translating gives CASSTWTGRSGYTF.

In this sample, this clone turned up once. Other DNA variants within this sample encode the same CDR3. For the CDR3, the DNA is TGCGCCAGCAGCTTGGGATCTGGGGGTCGACTAGCGGGGGAACCGCCCTACGAGCAGTACTTC. Translating gives CASSLGSGGRLAGEPPYEQYF. The rearrangement links TRBV5-1 to TRBJ2-7; TRBD2 agrees at 12 bases. The junction had 18 bases not matched to a gene; V was cut back by 0 bases and J by 2 bases. Germline CDR1 reads SGHRS; CDR2 reads YFSETQ. This CDR3 has 21 amino acids.

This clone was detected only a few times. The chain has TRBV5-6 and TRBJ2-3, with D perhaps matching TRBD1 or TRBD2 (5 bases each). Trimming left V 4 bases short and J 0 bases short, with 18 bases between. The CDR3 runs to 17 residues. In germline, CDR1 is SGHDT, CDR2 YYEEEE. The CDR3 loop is CASSRFGKRGSTDTQYF. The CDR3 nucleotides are TGTGCCAGCAGCCGATTCGGTAAGAGGGGAAGCACAGATACGCAGTATTTT. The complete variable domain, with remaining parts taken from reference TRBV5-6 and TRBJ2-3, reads DAGVTQSPTHLIKTRGQQVTLRCSPKSGHDTVSWYQQALGQGPQFIFQYYEEEERQRGNFPDRFSGHQFPNYSSELNVNALLLGDSALYLCASSRFGKRGSTDTQYFGPGTRLTVL.

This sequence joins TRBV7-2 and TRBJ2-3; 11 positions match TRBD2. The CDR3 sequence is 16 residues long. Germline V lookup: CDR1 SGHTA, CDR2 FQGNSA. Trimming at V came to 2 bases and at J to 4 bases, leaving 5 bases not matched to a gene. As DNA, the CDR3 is TGTGCCAGCAGCTTACTAGCGGGGGGCCTCGCAGATACGCAGTATTTT. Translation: CASSLLAGGLADTQYF. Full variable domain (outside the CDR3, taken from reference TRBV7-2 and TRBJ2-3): GAGVSQSPSNKVTEKGKDVELRCDPISGHTALYWYRQSLGQGLEFLIYFQGNSAPDKSGLPSDRFSAERTGGSVSTLTIQRTQQEDSAVYLCASSLLAGGLADTQYFGPGTRLTVL.

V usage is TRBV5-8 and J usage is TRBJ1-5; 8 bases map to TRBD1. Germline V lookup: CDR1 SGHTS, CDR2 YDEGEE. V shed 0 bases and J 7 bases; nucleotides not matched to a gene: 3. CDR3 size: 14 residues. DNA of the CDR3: TGTGCCAGCAGCTTGGTGGCAGGGGGCCAGCCCCAGCATTTT. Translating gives CASSLVAGGQPQHF.

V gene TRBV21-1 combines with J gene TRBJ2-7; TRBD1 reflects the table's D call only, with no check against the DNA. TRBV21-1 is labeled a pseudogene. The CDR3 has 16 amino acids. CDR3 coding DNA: TGTGCCAGCAGCAACGCCGGGTCTCCCACAGGGGACGAGCAGTACTTC. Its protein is CASSNAGSPTGDEQYF.

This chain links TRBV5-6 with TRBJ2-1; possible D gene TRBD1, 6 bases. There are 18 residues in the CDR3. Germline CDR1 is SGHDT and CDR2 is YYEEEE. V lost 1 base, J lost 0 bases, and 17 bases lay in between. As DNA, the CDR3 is TGTGCCAGCAGCTTGTTCTTGCAGGGGCTAAGCTCCTACAATGAGCAGTTCTTC. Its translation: CASSLFLQGLSSYNEQFF.

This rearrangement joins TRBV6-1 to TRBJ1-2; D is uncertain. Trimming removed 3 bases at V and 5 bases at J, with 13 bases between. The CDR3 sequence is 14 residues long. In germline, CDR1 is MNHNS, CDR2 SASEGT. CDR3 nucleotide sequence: TGTGCCAGCAGTGAGGTTCGACTAATATATGGCTACACCTTC. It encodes CASSEVRLIYGYTF.

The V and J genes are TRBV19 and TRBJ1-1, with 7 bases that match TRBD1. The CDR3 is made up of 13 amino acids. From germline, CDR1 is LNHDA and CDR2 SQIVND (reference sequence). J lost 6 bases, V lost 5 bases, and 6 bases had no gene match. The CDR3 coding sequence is TGTGCCAGTAGTCCGGACAGGTACTCTGAAGCTTTCTTT. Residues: CASSPDRYSEAFF.

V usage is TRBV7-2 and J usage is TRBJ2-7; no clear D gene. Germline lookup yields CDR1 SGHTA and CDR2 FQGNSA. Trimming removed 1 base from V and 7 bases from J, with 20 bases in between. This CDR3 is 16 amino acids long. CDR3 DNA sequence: TGTGCCAGCAGCTTAGTAGGGCGGCAGACTCCTTTAGAGCAGTACTTC. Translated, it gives CASSLVGRQTPLEQYF.

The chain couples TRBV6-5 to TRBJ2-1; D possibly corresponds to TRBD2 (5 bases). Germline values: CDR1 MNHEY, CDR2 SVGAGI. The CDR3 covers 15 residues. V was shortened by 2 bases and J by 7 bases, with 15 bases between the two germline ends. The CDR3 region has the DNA TGTGCCAGCAGTTACAATAGGGCCTCGGGGAATGAGCAGTTCTTC. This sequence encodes CASSYNRASGNEQFF.

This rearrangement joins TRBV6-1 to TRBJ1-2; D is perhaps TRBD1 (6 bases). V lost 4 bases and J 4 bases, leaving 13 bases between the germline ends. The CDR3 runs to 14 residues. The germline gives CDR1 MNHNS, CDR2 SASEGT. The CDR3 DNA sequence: TGTGCCAGCAGTGTTGGGGGCAGGGGCTATGGCTACACCTTC. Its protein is CASSVGGRGYGYTF.

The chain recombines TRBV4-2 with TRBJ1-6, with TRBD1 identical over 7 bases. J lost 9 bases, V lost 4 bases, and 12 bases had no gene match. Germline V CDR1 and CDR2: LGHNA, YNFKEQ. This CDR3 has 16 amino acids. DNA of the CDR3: TGTGCCAGCAGCCTCGACTCACAGGGGACGACTTCACCCCTCCACTTT. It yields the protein CASSLDSQGTTSPLHF.

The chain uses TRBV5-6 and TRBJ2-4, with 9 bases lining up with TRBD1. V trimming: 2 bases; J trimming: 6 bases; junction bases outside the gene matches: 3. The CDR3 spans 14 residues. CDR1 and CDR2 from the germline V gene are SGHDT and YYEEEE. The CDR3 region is CASSFWDRVNIQYF. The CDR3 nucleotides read TGTGCCAGCAGCTTCTGGGACAGGGTAAACATTCAGTACTTC.

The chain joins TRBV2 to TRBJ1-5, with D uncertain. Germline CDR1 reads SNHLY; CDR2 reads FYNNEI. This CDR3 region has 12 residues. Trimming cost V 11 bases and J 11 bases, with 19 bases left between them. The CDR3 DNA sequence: TGTGCCGTACGCTGGGAGCACGGGGCCCAGCATTTT. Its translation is CAVRWEHGAQHF.

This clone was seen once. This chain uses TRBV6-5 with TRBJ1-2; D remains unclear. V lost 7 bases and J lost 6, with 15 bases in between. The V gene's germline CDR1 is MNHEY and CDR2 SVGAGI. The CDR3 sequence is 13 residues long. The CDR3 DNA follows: TGTGCCAGCAAACAACAGCTACACGATGGCTACACCTTC. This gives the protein CASKQQLHDGYTF.

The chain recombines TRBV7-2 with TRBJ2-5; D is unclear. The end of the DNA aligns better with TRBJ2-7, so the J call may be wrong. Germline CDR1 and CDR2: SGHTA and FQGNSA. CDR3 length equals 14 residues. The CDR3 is CASSASRGFYEQYF. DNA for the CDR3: TGTGCCAGCAGCGCAAGTCGTGGGTTTTACGAGCAGTACTTC.

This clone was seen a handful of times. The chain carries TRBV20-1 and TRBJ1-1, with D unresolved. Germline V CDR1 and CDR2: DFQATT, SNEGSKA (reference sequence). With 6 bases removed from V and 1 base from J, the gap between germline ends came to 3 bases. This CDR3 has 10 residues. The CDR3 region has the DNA TGCAGTGCGGGGAACACTGAAGCTTTCTTT. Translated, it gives CSAGNTEAFF.

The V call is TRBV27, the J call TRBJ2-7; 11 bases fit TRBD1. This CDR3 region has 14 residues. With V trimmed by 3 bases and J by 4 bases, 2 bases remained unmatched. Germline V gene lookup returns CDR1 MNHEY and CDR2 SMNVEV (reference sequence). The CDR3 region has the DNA TGTGCCAGCAGTTTGTGGGACAGGGGGTACGAGCAGTACTTC. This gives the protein CASSLWDRGYEQYF.

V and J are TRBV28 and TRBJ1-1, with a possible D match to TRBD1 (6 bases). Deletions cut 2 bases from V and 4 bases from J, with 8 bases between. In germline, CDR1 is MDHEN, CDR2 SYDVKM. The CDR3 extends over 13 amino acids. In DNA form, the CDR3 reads TGTGCCAGCAGTTTACGAGGGGGCACTGAAGCTTTCTTT. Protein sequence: CASSLRGGTEAFF. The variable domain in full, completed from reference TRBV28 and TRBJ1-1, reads DVKVTQSSRYLVKRTGEKVFLECVQDMDHENMFWYRQDPGLGLRLIYFSYDVKMKEKGDIPEGYSVSREKKERFSLILESASTNQTSMYLCASSLRGGTEAFFGQGTRLTVV.

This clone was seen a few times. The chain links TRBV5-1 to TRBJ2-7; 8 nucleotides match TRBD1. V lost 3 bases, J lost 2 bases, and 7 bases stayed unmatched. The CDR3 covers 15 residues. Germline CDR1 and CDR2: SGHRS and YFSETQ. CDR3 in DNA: TGCGCCAGCAGCTACGCAGGGGGCCCGGCCTACGAGCAGTACTTC. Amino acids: CASSYAGGPAYEQYF.

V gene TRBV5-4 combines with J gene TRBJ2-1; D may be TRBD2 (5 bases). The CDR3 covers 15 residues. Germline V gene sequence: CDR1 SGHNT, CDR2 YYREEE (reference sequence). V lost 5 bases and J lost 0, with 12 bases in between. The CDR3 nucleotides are TGTGCCAGCAGAGGTACGGGGATCTCCTACAATGAGCAGTTCTTC. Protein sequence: CASRGTGISYNEQFF. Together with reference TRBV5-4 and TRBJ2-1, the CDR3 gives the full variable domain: ETGVTQSPTHLIKTRGQQVTLRCSSQSGHNTVSWYQQALGQGPQFIFQYYREEENGRGNFPPRFSGLQFPNYSSELNVNALELDDSALYLCASRGTGISYNEQFFGPGTRLTVL.

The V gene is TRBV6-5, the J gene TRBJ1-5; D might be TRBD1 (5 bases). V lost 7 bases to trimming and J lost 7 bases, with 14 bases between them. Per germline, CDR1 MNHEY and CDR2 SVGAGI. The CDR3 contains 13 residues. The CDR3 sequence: CASTSDILQPQHF. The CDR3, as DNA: TGTGCCAGCACCTCGGACATACTACAGCCCCAGCATTTT.